The rows below give T cell receptor beta chains drawn from one sample of a study of CD8+ T cells in alopecia areata. Sequencing used immunoSEQ multiplex PCR; TCRdb keeps in-frame clones, though not all of them. The data contain 110,000 or so clones, about 60% of them singletons. Sequencing input: NKG2D-low CD8+ T cells sorted from blood. All receptors derive from a human donor with alopecia areata. CDR3s include the opening cysteine and the closing phenylalanine or tryptophan. The order of the fields is CDR3 protein, V gene, D gene, CDR3 length. D genes are given only for firm matches.

CDR3aa: CASKGSLSEQFF
v_gene: TRBV2
d_gene: -
len: 12

CDR3aa: CASSYTGAYNEQFF
v_gene: TRBV6-5
d_gene: TRBD1
len: 14

CDR3aa: CASRMGSNTGELFF
v_gene: TRBV6-5
d_gene: -
len: 14

CDR3aa: CASSPRQVSYEQYF
v_gene: TRBV27
d_gene: -
len: 14

CDR3aa: CASSRTLGEAFF
v_gene: TRBV18
d_gene: -
len: 12

CDR3aa: CASSQDRTGNYGYTF
v_gene: TRBV4-1
d_gene: TRBD1
len: 15

CDR3aa: CASSPPLRSSYNEQFF
v_gene: TRBV27
d_gene: -
len: 16

CDR3aa: CASSPGPSGNEQFF
v_gene: TRBV6-5
d_gene: -
len: 14

CDR3aa: CASSNGGTEAFF
v_gene: TRBV7-9
d_gene: -
len: 12

CDR3aa: CASSFTRDPSTDTQYF
v_gene: TRBV5-4
d_gene: -
len: 16

CDR3aa: CAWNGGSGIKDTQYF
v_gene: TRBV30
d_gene: TRBD2
len: 15

CDR3aa: CASSDSPGSYNEQFF
v_gene: TRBV6-4
d_gene: -
len: 15

CDR3aa: CASRLVPRVEQYF
v_gene: TRBV7-8
d_gene: -
len: 13

CDR3aa: CASTRTGAISGNTIYF
v_gene: TRBV5-6
d_gene: TRBD1
len: 16

CDR3aa: CASSAGKEQYF
v_gene: TRBV2
d_gene: -
len: 11

CDR3aa: CASSLEVYNEQFF
v_gene: TRBV7-6
d_gene: -
len: 13

CDR3aa: CASSNGGGTEAFF
v_gene: TRBV13
d_gene: -
len: 13

CDR3aa: CASSSGTSGSDEQYF
v_gene: TRBV27
d_gene: TRBD2
len: 15

CDR3aa: CASSSISTGTMSSYNEQFF
v_gene: TRBV5-6
d_gene: -
len: 19

CDR3aa: CASSPPAGGRYGYTF
v_gene: TRBV7-2
d_gene: TRBD1
len: 15

CDR3aa: CASSFTGGVIYEQYF
v_gene: TRBV27
d_gene: TRBD1
len: 15

CDR3aa: CASSSSGGMNEQFF
v_gene: TRBV7-9
d_gene: -
len: 14

CDR3aa: CASSFLWRDLDTQYF
v_gene: TRBV5-5
d_gene: -
len: 15

CDR3aa: CASSQHLAPGQFYEQYF
v_gene: TRBV23-1
d_gene: TRBD1
len: 17

CDR3aa: CASSSASNQPQHF
v_gene: TRBV7-9
d_gene: -
len: 13

CDR3aa: CASSLPLEDRGREQYF
v_gene: TRBV28
d_gene: TRBD1
len: 16

CDR3aa: CASSVDPSGNYNEQFF
v_gene: TRBV9
d_gene: TRBD2
len: 16

CDR3aa: CSVGDRGYTEAFF
v_gene: TRBV29-1
d_gene: TRBD1
len: 13

CDR3aa: CASSFSPGELFF
v_gene: TRBV28
d_gene: -
len: 12

CDR3aa: CSATAGASVF
v_gene: TRBV20-1
d_gene: TRBD2
len: 10

CDR3aa: CASSDRVIRAAYGYTF
v_gene: TRBV11-2
d_gene: -
len: 16

CDR3aa: CASSLDEVGLRLGNEQFF
v_gene: TRBV11-2
d_gene: -
len: 18

CDR3aa: CASSGKDEQFF
v_gene: TRBV5-1
d_gene: -
len: 11

CDR3aa: CASRPGNYEQYF
v_gene: TRBV28
d_gene: -
len: 12

CDR3aa: CASSYMGLQGPNEQFF
v_gene: TRBV6-5
d_gene: -
len: 16

CDR3aa: CASSPRPTKQGPLTEAFF
v_gene: TRBV7-9
d_gene: -
len: 18

CDR3aa: CASSYSKGPGELFF
v_gene: TRBV6-5
d_gene: -
len: 14

CDR3aa: CASSLSPRGTSGREAYEQYF
v_gene: TRBV28
d_gene: TRBD2
len: 20

CDR3aa: CASSYHRTGRVINEQFF
v_gene: TRBV27
d_gene: -
len: 17

CDR3aa: CASSVGANVLTF
v_gene: TRBV6-5
d_gene: -
len: 12

CDR3aa: CASSPPLGEGEQYF
v_gene: TRBV13
d_gene: -
len: 14

CDR3aa: CSVSLAGGNEQFF
v_gene: TRBV29-1
d_gene: TRBD2
len: 13

CDR3aa: CASEGPKQTEAFF
v_gene: TRBV7-9
d_gene: -
len: 13

CDR3aa: CASSPSSLSTEAFF
v_gene: TRBV4-1
d_gene: -
len: 14

CDR3aa: CASSQVAEPEQFF
v_gene: TRBV4-1
d_gene: -
len: 13

CDR3aa: CASSEAHRTGELFF
v_gene: TRBV10-3
d_gene: -
len: 14

CDR3aa: CASSRTSGQTYEQYF
v_gene: TRBV5-1
d_gene: TRBD2
len: 15

CDR3aa: CASLGGAGEQYF
v_gene: TRBV27
d_gene: -
len: 12

CDR3aa: CASSPGVSSYNEQFF
v_gene: TRBV2
d_gene: -
len: 15